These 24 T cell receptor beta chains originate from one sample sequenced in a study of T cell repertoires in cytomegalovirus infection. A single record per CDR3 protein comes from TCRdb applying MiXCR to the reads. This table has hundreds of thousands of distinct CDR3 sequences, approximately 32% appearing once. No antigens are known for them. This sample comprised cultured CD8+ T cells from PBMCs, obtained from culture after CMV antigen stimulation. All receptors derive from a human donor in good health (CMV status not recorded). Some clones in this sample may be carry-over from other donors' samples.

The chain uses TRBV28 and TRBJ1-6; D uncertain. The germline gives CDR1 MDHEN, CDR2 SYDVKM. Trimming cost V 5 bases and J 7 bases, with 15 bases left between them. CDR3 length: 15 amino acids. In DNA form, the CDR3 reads TGTGCCAGCAGTCTAGAACCGGCCCTAAATTCACCCCTCCACTTT. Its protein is CASSLEPALNSPLHF.

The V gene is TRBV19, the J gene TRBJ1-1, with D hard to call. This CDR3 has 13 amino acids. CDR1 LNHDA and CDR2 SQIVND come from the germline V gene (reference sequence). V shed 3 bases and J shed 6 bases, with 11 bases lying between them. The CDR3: CASSMMVMAEAFF. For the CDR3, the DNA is TGTGCCAGTAGTATGATGGTGATGGCTGAAGCTTTCTTT. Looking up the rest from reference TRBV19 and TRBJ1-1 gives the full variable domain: DGGITQSPKYLFRKEGQNVTLSCEQNLNHDAMYWYRQDPGQGLRLIYYSQIVNDFQKGDIAEGYSVSREKKESFPLTVTSAQKNPTAFYLCASSMMVMAEAFFGQGTRLTVV.

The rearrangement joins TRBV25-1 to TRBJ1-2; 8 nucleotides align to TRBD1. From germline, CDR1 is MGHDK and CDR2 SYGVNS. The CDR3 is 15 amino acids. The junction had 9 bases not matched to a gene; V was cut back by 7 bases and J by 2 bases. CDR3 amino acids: CASTNSGTGNYGYTF. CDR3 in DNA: TGTGCCAGCACCAATTCCGGGACAGGCAACTATGGCTACACCTTC.

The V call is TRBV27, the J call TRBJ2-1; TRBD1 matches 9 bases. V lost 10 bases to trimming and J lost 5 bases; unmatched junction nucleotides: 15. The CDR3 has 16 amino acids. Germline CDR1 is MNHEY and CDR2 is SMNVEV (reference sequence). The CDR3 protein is CATGILTGQGNNEQFF. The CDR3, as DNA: TGTGCCACGGGGATCCTTACGGGACAGGGAAACAATGAGCAGTTCTTC.

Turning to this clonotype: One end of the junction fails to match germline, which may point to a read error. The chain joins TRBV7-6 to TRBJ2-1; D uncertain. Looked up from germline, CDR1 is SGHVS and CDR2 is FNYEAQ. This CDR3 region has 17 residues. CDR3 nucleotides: TGTGCCAGCAGCCACGGAAGGACGGTTAGCTCCTACAATGAGCAGTCCTTC. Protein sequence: CASSHGRTVSSYNEQSF.

The DNA for the CDR3 is TGTGCCAGCAGCACCACGGGATTGAACACAGATACGCAGTATTTT. Its protein is CASSTTGLNTDTQYF. The gene calls are TRBV9 and TRBJ2-3, with a possible D match to TRBD2 (5 bases). The CDR3 is made up of 15 amino acids. In germline, CDR1 is SGDLS, CDR2 YYNGEE. With 4 bases removed from V and 2 bases from J, the gap between germline ends came to 14 bases.

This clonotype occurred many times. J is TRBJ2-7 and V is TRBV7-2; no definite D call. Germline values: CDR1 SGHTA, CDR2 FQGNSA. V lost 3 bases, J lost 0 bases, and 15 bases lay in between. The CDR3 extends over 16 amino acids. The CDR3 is CASSLHSEYSSYEQYF. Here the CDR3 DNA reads TGTGCCAGCAGCTTGCATTCAGAATACAGCTCCTACGAGCAGTACTTC.

CDR3 DNA sequence: TGTGCCAGCACCGCCGGGACAGGGGATAGCAATCAGCCCCAGCATTTT. Protein: CASTAGTGDSNQPQHF. J is TRBJ1-5 and V is TRBV6-1; 10 bases match TRBD1. Trimming removed 7 bases from V and 0 bases from J; junction bases left unmatched: 6. The CDR3 has 16 residues. Germline loops: CDR1 MNHNS, CDR2 SASEGT.

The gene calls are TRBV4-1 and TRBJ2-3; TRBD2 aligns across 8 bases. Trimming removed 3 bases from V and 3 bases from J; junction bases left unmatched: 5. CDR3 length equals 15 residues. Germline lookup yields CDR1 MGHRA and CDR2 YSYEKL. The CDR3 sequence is CASSHPGGATDTQYF. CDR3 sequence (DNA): TGCGCCAGCAGCCACCCGGGGGGGGCAACAGATACGCAGTATTTT.

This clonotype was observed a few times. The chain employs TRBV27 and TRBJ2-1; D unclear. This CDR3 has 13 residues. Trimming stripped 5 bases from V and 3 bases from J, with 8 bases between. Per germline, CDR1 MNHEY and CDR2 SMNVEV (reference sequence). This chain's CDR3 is CASSVGYYNEQFF. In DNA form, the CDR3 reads TGTGCCAGCAGTGTAGGATACTACAATGAGCAGTTCTTC.

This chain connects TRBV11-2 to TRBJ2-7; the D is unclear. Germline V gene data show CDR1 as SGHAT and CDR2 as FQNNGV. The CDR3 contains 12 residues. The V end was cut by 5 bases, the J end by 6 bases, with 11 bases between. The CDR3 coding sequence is TGTGCCAGCAGCCCGAGCATGGCCGAGCAGTACGTC. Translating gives CASSPSMAEQYV.

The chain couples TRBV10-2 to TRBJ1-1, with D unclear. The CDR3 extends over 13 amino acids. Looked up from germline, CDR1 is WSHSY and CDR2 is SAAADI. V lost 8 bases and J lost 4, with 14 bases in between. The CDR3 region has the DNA TGCGCCAGCGAACCCTCCCGGGGCACTGAAGCTTTCTTT. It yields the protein CASEPSRGTEAFF.

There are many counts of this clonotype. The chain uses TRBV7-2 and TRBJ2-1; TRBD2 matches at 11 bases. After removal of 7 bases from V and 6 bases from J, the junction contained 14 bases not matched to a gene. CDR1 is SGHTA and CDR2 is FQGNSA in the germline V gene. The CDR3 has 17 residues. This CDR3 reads CASTFRGSGGARNEQFF. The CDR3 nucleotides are TGTGCCAGCACTTTCAGGGGTAGCGGGGGGGCCCGCAATGAGCAGTTCTTC.

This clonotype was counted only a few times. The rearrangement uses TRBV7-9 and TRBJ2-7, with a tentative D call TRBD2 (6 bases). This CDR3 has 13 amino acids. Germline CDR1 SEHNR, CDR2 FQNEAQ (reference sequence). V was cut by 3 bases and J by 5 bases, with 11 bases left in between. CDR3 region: CASSFGGTDEQYF. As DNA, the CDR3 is TGTGCCAGCAGCTTCGGGGGAACGGACGAGCAGTACTTC.

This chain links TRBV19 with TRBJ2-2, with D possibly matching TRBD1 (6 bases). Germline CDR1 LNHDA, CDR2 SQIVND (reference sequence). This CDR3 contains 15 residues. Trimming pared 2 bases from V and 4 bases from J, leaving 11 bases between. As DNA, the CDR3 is TGTGCCAGTAGTATAAGGGGGTTAAGCACCGGGGAGCTGTTTTTT. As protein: CASSIRGLSTGELFF.

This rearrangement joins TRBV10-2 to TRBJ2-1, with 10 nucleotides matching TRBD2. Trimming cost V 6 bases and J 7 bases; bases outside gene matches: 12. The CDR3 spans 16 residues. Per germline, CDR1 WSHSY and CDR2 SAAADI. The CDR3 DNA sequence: TGCGCCAGCAGCCGGTTAGCGGGGGGAAACACAAATGAGCAGTTCTTC. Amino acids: CASSRLAGGNTNEQFF.

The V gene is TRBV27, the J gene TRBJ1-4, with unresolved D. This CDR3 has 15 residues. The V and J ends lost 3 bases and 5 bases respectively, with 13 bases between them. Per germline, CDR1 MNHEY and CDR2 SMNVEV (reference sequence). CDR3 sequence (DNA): TGTGCCAGCAGTTTCAGGAATAGACCCAATGAAAAACTGTTTTTT. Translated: CASSFRNRPNEKLFF.

CDR3 in amino acids: CASSPFDRGATNEKLFF. CDR3 DNA: TGCGCCAGCAGCCCCTTCGACAGGGGAGCAACTAATGAAAAACTGTTTTTT. The V and J genes are TRBV4-1 and TRBJ1-4; 8 positions agree with TRBD1. The CDR3 has 17 residues. Germline V gene data show CDR1 as MGHRA and CDR2 as YSYEKL. The V and J ends lost 4 bases and 0 bases, in that order; junction bases with no gene match: 7.

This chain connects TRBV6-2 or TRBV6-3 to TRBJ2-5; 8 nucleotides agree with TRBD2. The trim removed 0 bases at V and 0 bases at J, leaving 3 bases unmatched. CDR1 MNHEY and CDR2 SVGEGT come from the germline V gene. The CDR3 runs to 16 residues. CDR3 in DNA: TGTGCCAGCAGTTACTCCCGCGGGGGGTACCAAGAGACCCAGTACTTC. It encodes CASSYSRGGYQETQYF.

CDR3 loop: CASSQAGHNEQFF. CDR3 sequence (DNA): TGTGCCAGCAGCCAAGCAGGTCACAATGAGCAGTTCTTC. This chain links TRBV4-2 with TRBJ2-1, with unresolved D. CDR3 length equals 13 residues. Trimming cost V 1 base and J 5 bases, with 6 bases left between them. In germline, CDR1 is LGHNA, CDR2 YNFKEQ.

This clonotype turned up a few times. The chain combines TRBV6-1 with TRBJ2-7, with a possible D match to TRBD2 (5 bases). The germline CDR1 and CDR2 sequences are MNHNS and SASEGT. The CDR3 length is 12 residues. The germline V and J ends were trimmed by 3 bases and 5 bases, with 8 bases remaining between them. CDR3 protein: CASSDLGDEQYV. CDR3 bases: TGTGCCAGCAGTGACTTGGGAGACGAGCAGTACGTC.

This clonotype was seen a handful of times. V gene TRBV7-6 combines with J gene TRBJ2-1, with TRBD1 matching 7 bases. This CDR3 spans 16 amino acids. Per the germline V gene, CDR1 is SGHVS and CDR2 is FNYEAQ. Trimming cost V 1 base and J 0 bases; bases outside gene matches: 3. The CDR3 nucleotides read TGTGCCAGCAGCTTAGGCACAGGGGCCTCCTACAATGAGCAGTTCTTC. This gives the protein CASSLGTGASYNEQFF.

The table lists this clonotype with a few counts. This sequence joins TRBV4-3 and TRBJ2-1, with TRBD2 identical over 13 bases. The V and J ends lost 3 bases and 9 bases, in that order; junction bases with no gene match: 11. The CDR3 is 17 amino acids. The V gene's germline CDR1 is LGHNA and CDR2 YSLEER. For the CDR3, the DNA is TGCGCCAGCAGCCATGACCGACTAGCGGGGGGCCGGGGTGAGCAGTTCTTC. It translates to CASSHDRLAGGRGEQFF.

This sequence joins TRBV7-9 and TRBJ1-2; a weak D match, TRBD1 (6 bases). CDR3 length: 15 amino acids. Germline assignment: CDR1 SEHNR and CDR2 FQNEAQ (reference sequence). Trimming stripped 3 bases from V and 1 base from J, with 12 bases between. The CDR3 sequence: CASSFETGINYGYTF. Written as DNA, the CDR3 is TGTGCCAGCAGCTTCGAGACAGGAATTAACTATGGCTACACCTTC.